This T cell receptor (beta chain) was documented in a study of CD8+ T cells in alopecia areata. Study at large: Tofacitinib was taken orally by treated patients, and the dose was 5 to 10 mg twice daily. Tofacitinib ran 6 to 18 months, followed by 6 months off drug.

The treatment is: oral pan-JAK inhibitor, 5-10 mg twice daily. With 6 bases removed from V and 0 bases from J, the gap between germline ends came to 14 bases. The CDR3 spans 15 residues. Germline V lookup: CDR1 MNHNY, CDR2 SVGAGI (reference sequence). cDNA serving as the sequencing template came from extracted, reverse transcribed RNA. Profiled with immunoSEQ multiplex PCR; TCRdb holds only in-frame clones, not every one. This table has 110,000 to 150,000 clones, roughly 54% appearing once. This chain joins TRBV6-6 and TRBJ2-5, with D possibly TRBD2 on 6 matching bases. This specimen consisted of CD8+ T cells sorted from blood, obtained at week 4, from a patient treated with tofacitinib. The clonotype was recovered from a human donor with alopecia areata. CDR3 protein: CASRTPGADQETQYF. The CDR3 bases are TGTGCCAGCAGAACCCCGGGAGCGGACCAAGAGACCCAGTACTTC.